This T cell receptor beta chain was sequenced for a study of blood T cell repertoires in COVID-19. Looked up from germline, CDR1 is LNHNV and CDR2 is YYDKDF (reference sequence). The CDR3 has 13 amino acids. V lost 0 bases, J lost 5 bases, and 7 bases lay in between. Assay used: immunoSEQ multiplex PCR; TCRdb lists only in-frame clones, some missing. The sample holds roughly 120,000 clones, roughly nine tenths seen once. The TCR originated in a man aged 65 to 79 who had recovered from COVID-19. The sequenced sample consisted of peripheral blood. This rearrangement joins TRBV15 to TRBJ2-5; D unresolved. The CDR3 reads CATSRDLRETQYF. For the CDR3, the DNA is TGTGCCACCAGCAGAGATCTTCGGGAGACCCAGTACTTC.